The present T cell receptor (beta chain) was sequenced within a study of blood T cell repertoires in COVID-19. This CDR3 region has 14 residues. CDR1 and CDR2 (germline): SEHNR, FQNEAQ (reference sequence). Trimming removed 5 bases from V and 6 bases from J; junction bases left unmatched: 4. The protocol was immunoSEQ multiplex PCR, while the TCRdb copy is restricted to in-frame clones and leaves out a portion. Of about 220,000 clones in the sample, roughly 75% are singletons; the top ten hold roughly 6.7%. The V gene is TRBV7-9, the J gene TRBJ2-1; TRBD1 matches 10 bases. The source material was peripheral blood. This sequence was found in a woman aged 70-85 years with acute or convalescent COVID-19. The CDR3 nucleotides are TGTGCCAGCAGCGGTGGGACAGGGGCCAATGAGCAGTTCTTC. It yields the protein CASSGGTGANEQFF.